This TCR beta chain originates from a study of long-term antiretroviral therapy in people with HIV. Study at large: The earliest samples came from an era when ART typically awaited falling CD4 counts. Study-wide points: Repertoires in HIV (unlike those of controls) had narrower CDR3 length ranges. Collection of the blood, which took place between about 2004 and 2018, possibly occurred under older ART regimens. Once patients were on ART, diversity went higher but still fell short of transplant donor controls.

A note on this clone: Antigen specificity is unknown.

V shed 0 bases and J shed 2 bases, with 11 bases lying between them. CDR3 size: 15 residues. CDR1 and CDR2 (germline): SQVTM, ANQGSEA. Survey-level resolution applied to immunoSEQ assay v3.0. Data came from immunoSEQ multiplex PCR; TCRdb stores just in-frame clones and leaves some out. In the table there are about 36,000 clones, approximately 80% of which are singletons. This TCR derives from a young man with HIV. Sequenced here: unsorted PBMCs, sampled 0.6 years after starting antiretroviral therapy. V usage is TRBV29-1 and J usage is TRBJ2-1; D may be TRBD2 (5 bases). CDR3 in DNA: TGCAGCGTTGAAGATAACGGGGTCGCCTACAATGAGCAGTTCTTC. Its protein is CSVEDNGVAYNEQFF.